The present T cell receptor (beta chain) was sequenced within a study of blood T cell repertoires in COVID-19. Study overall: Samples representing acute and convalescent COVID-19 were sourced from the United States, Italy and Spain. From T cells, B-cell-depleted T cells, or PBMCs came the material, which was cDNA or gDNA.

In the original processing: From reference gene primer amplification, estimates of nucleated cell counts were derived. The assay was immunoSEQ multiplex PCR, and TCRdb's table has in-frame clones only and misses some. V, J and clone size reflect that table, while D and trimming were determined from the DNA. The profile shows approximately 37,000 clones, about 85% of them singletons. This clone occurred many times. Other nucleotide sequences in the sample specify the same CDR3. Trimming cost V 4 bases and J 6 bases, with 4 bases left between them. Germline V gene data show CDR1 as ENHRY and CDR2 as SYGVKD. The CDR3 runs to 11 residues.

The TCR originated in a man aged 45 to 65 in a cohort sampled during active COVID-19. The sample was peripheral blood. The rearrangement joins TRBV10-3 to TRBJ2-1; D unresolved. CDR3 amino acids: CAISAGNEQFF. The CDR3 coding sequence is TGTGCCATCAGTGCGGGCAATGAGCAGTTCTTC.